These 28 T cell receptor beta chains were sequenced from one sample in a study of post-analysis software for immune sequencing data. These receptors have no known antigen. Study-level findings and limits: Controls showed lower frequencies than patients for five TRBV segments, and TRBV5-6, TRBV5-1 and TRBV20-1 were among these.

TCR beta cDNA libraries had unique molecular identifiers. Each CDR3 protein gets one entry after TCRdb re-called the PCR reads with MiXCR. The sample records hundreds of thousands of distinct CDR3 sequences, approximately 30% being singletons. The sample was blood. Receptors were obtained from a girl between 5 and 17 years old with multiple sclerosis.

At least ten counts were recorded for this clonotype. The V and J genes are TRBV7-2 and TRBJ2-3; 11 bases agree with TRBD2. The V gene end was trimmed by 5 bases and the J gene end by 2 bases; junction bases not matched to a gene: 6. The CDR3 runs 16 residues. From germline, CDR1 is SGHTA and CDR2 FQGNSA. This CDR3 is CASSPGTSGYTDTQYF. Written as DNA, the CDR3 is TGTGCCAGCAGCCCTGGGACTAGCGGCTACACAGATACGCAGTATTTT.

With respect to this clonotype: One junction end does not reproduce the germline sequence, and a read error may be involved. This rearrangement joins TRBV27 to TRBJ1-1; tentative D call: TRBD1 (6 bases). CDR1 and CDR2 (germline): MNHEY, SMNVEV (reference sequence). The CDR3 is 14 residues long. This CDR3 reads CASSLNRENTGAFF. Written as DNA, the CDR3 is TGTGCCAGCAGTTTAAACAGGGAGAACACTGGAGCTTTCTTT.

The V call is TRBV24-1, the J call TRBJ1-5; TRBD1 might be the D (5 bases). The CDR3 has 17 residues. Germline V gene lookup returns CDR1 KGHDR and CDR2 SFDVKD. V dropped 5 bases and J dropped 6 bases, with 22 bases sitting between them. The CDR3 bases are TGTGCCACCAGTGGAGGGACGGAAGCCCCTTTATGTCAGCCCCAGCATTTT. As protein: CATSGGTEAPLCQPQHF.

Turning to this clonotype: At one of its ends the junction is not consistent with the germline gene, which may arise from a read error. The chain recombines TRBV27 with TRBJ1-2, with 8 bases matching TRBD1. This CDR3 spans 13 amino acids. The germline CDR1 and CDR2 sequences are MNHEY and SMNVEV (reference sequence). The chain's CDR3 is CVSMETGAPGYTF. Here the CDR3 DNA reads TGTGTCAGCATGGAGACAGGGGCTCCAGGCTACACCTTC.

The CDR3 nucleotides are TGCAGTGCTCCAGGGATACGGCAGCCCCAGCATTTT. This codes for CSAPGIRQPQHF. This chain uses TRBV20-1 with TRBJ1-5; TRBD1 is a possible D gene (5 bases). The V gene lost 5 bases and the J gene lost 7 bases, with 12 bases spanning the gap. The CDR3 runs 12 residues. Germline-derived CDR1 and CDR2 are DFQATT and SNEGSKA (reference sequence).

Here the CDR3 reads CSPKEGADTQYF. Written as DNA, the CDR3 is TGCAGTCCAAAGGAGGGGGCCGATACGCAGTATTTT. V is TRBV20-1 and J is TRBJ2-3; TRBD1 might be the D (7 bases). Germline CDR1 and CDR2: DFQATT and SNEGSKA (reference sequence). The CDR3 loop spans 12 amino acids. V lost 8 bases and J lost 6, with 15 bases in between.

J is TRBJ2-1 and V is TRBV10-3; the D is unclear. The CDR3 has 15 amino acids. The germline V gene has CDR1 ENHRY and CDR2 SYGVKD. V lost 0 bases and J lost 3, with 9 bases in between. The CDR3 loop reads CAISESQRIYNEQFF. Here the CDR3 DNA reads TGTGCCATCAGTGAGTCACAGCGAATCTACAATGAGCAGTTCTTC.

The genes are TRBV20-1 and TRBJ2-7; D might be TRBD1 or TRBD2, each matching 5 bases. CDR3 length: 13 amino acids. CDR1 and CDR2 from the germline V gene are DFQATT and SNEGSKA (reference sequence). Trimming removed 6 bases at V and 2 bases at J, with 14 bases between. CDR3 sequence: CSAGTADTYEQYF. The CDR3 DNA is TGCAGTGCAGGGACGGCAGATACCTACGAGCAGTACTTC.

In the case of this clonotype: It may be a read error: a sequence one base away is much more abundant. The chain carries TRBV29-1 and TRBJ2-7; the D is unclear. The ends were cut back, 3 bases at V and 0 bases at J, with 9 bases in the middle. Germline V gene lookup returns CDR1 SQVTM and CDR2 ANQGSEA. This CDR3 region has 13 residues. CDR3 sequence reads: CSVESRSSYEQYF. The CDR3 DNA sequence: TGCAGCGTTGAGAGCAGGAGCTCCTACGAGCAGTACTTC.

This chain connects TRBV5-6 to TRBJ1-6, with 9 bases that match TRBD1. The CDR3 contains 16 residues. J gave up 2 bases and V 7 bases, and 7 bases lay outside the gene matches. Germline CDR1 is SGHDT and CDR2 is YYEEEE. The CDR3 DNA sequence: TGTGCCAGCCGTAGGACAGGGGTTCCCTATAATTCACCCCTCCACTTT. This translates into CASRRTGVPYNSPLHF.

The rearrangement joins TRBV5-1 to TRBJ2-5; the match to TRBD1 covers 11 bases. The CDR3 spans 14 residues. Germline V gene data show CDR1 as SGHRS and CDR2 as YFSETQ. The junction had 3 bases not matched to a gene; V was cut back by 3 bases and J by 5 bases. CDR3 region: CASSWTGGTETQYF. DNA of the CDR3: TGCGCCAGCAGCTGGACAGGGGGCACGGAGACCCAGTACTTC. Full variable domain (rest looked up from reference TRBV5-1 and TRBJ2-5): KAGVTQTPRYLIKTRGQQVTLSCSPISGHRSVSWYQQTPGQGLQFLFEYFSETQRNKGNFPGRFSGRQFSNSRSEMNVSTLELGDSALYLCASSWTGGTETQYFGPGTRLLVL.

In regard to this clonotype: Sequence at one end of the junction differs from germline and may be a read error. The chain couples TRBV11-2 to TRBJ2-3, with a tentative D call TRBD2 (6 bases). The CDR3 extends over 14 amino acids. From germline, CDR1 is SGHAT and CDR2 FQNNGV. Here the CDR3 reads CACSLERGTDTQYF. The CDR3 nucleotides read TGTGCCTGCAGCTTAGAACGGGGGACAGATACGCAGTATTTT.

The chain carries TRBV7-9 and TRBJ1-4; 8 bases match TRBD1. J lost 3 bases, V lost 5 bases, and 5 bases had no gene match. The CDR3 has 15 amino acids. Germline V gene sequence: CDR1 SEHNR, CDR2 FQNEAQ (reference sequence). The CDR3 sequence: CASSEDRASNEKLFF. CDR3 bases: TGTGCCAGCAGCGAGGACAGGGCATCTAATGAAAAACTGTTTTTT.

This clonotype was seen more than once but under ten times. Compared with germline, one end of the junction differs, possibly owing to a read error. The V call is TRBV7-9, the J call TRBJ2-7; TRBD1 aligns across 10 bases. Germline-derived CDR1 and CDR2 are SEHNR and FQNEAQ (reference sequence). The length of the CDR3 is 18 residues. CDR3 region: CASSAGQGTSTPTYGQYF. CDR3 nucleotides: TGTGCCAGCAGCGCGGGACAGGGGACCTCCACCCCTACCTACGGGCAGTACTTC.

Note on this clonotype: This may be a read error, as it is one base from a much larger clone. The rearrangement uses TRBV7-2 and TRBJ2-7, with 7 bases that match TRBD1. The CDR3 has 14 amino acids. Germline V gene lookup returns CDR1 SGHTA and CDR2 FQGNSA. The CDR3 loop is CASSTQTGPYGQYF. The CDR3 DNA reads TGTGCCAGCAGCACCCAGACAGGGCCCTACGGGCAGTACTTC.

This clonotype came up a few times. The chain uses TRBV12-3 or TRBV12-4 and TRBJ1-5, with D tentatively TRBD1 (5 bases). This CDR3 spans 14 amino acids. V lost 4 bases and J lost 2, with 9 bases in between. The CDR3: CASSSGRGNQPQHF. The CDR3 DNA follows: TGTGCCAGCAGTTCGGGACGGGGCAATCAGCCCCAGCATTTT.

This clonotype was found once. This may stem from a read error, because a much larger clone lies one nucleotide away. The genes are TRBV6-5 and TRBJ2-7; D gene ambiguous. CDR1 and CDR2 (germline): MNHEY, SVGAGI. The CDR3 sequence is 14 residues long. V was clipped by 6 bases and J by 0 bases, with 12 bases between them. CDR3 bases: TGTGCCAGCAGGTATTTTCAGAGCTCCTACGAGCAGTACTTC. Translated: CASRYFQSSYEQYF.

The chain employs TRBV29-1 and TRBJ2-1; weak D call: TRBD2 (5 bases). The CDR3 is made up of 12 amino acids. The V end lost 3 bases, the J end lost 7 bases, and 10 bases lay between the germline ends. Germline V CDR1 and CDR2: SQVTM, ANQGSEA. The CDR3 coding sequence is TGCAGCGTTGACAGGAGGTTAAATGAGCAGTTCTTC. Protein sequence: CSVDRRLNEQFF.

Concerning this clonotype: This sequence may be a read error, since a much larger clone differs from it by one base. The chain is built from TRBV28 and TRBJ2-4; 9 bases map to TRBD1. Germline loops: CDR1 MDHEN, CDR2 SYDVKM. The CDR3 sequence is 14 residues long. V dropped 9 bases and J dropped 8; count of bases not matched to a gene: 11. The CDR3 sequence is CASSTGTGRDIQYF. The CDR3 bases are TGTGCCAGTTCTACCGGGACAGGGAGGGACATTCAGTACTTC.

The gene calls are TRBV6-5 and TRBJ1-2, with D maybe TRBD1 (5 bases). V was shortened by 0 bases and J by 4 bases, with 12 bases between the two germline ends. The CDR3 is made up of 15 amino acids. Germline V gives CDR1 MNHEY, CDR2 SVGAGI. The CDR3 here is CASSYSGGGRYGYTF. Written as DNA, the CDR3 is TGTGCCAGCAGTTACTCGGGGGGAGGTCGCTATGGCTACACCTTC.

In this sample, this clonotype turned up many times. This chain joins TRBV29-1 and TRBJ2-5; 10 nucleotides agree with TRBD2. This CDR3 has 14 amino acids. The ends lost 4 bases at V and 4 bases at J; junction bases unmatched: 6. Germline CDR1 SQVTM, CDR2 ANQGSEA. The CDR3 is CSVATRLAGETQYF. DNA for the CDR3: TGCAGCGTTGCGACCAGACTAGCGGGAGAGACCCAGTACTTC.

This clonotype was seen more than once but under ten times. The gene calls are TRBV6-5 and TRBJ1-5, with 7 positions matching TRBD1. Germline V gives CDR1 MNHEY, CDR2 SVGAGI. The CDR3 is made up of 14 amino acids. Trimming cost V 6 bases and J 4 bases; bases outside gene matches: 6. CDR3 sequence: CASRTGAENQPQHF. In nucleotides, the CDR3 is TGTGCCAGCAGAACAGGGGCAGAGAATCAGCCCCAGCATTTT.

This clonotype occurred once. J is TRBJ1-3 and V is TRBV18; D might be TRBD1 (6 bases). The CDR3 consists of 15 residues. Germline V gene lookup returns CDR1 KGHSH and CDR2 LQKENI. With 0 bases removed from V and 2 bases from J, the gap between germline ends came to 8 bases. The chain's CDR3 is CASSPPGGPGNTIYF. CDR3 bases: TGTGCCAGCTCACCACCGGGGGGGCCTGGAAACACCATATATTTT.

This clonotype was detected many times. The chain links TRBV7-2 to TRBJ2-3; a weak D match, TRBD1 (6 bases). V was cut by 0 bases and J by 4 bases, with 14 bases left in between. Germline V gives CDR1 SGHTA, CDR2 FQGNSA. This CDR3 has 16 residues. CDR3 nucleotide sequence: TGTGCCAGCAGCTTAGCGTCCCAGGGGATCGCAGATACGCAGTATTTT. This encodes CASSLASQGIADTQYF.

This clonotype was observed at least ten times. CDR3 in DNA: TGCAGTGCTAGCCTTTCCGGGACTAGCGGCTACGAGCAGTACTTC. It codes for CSASLSGTSGYEQYF. V is TRBV20-1 and J is TRBJ2-7; 11 bases agree with TRBD2. The V gene end was trimmed by 3 bases and the J gene end by 3 bases; junction bases not matched to a gene: 7. The CDR3 consists of 15 residues. Germline V gene lookup returns CDR1 DFQATT and CDR2 SNEGSKA (reference sequence).

The chain recombines TRBV3-1 with TRBJ2-3; either TRBD1 or TRBD2 may fit D (5 bases each). Germline V gives CDR1 LGHDT, CDR2 YNNKEL (reference sequence). The CDR3 consists of 11 residues. Trimming left V 8 bases short and J 3 bases short, with 6 bases between. The CDR3 sequence is CASEGTDTQYF. CDR3 sequence (DNA): TGTGCCAGCGAGGGGACAGATACGCAGTATTTT.

J is TRBJ1-5 and V is TRBV20-1; 8 bases match TRBD1. This CDR3 spans 14 amino acids. Germline-derived CDR1 and CDR2 are DFQATT and SNEGSKA (reference sequence). After removal of 6 bases from V and 2 bases from J, the junction contained 6 bases not matched to a gene. The CDR3 DNA is TGCAGTGCAATGGACAGGGCGGGCAATCAGCCCCAGCATTTT. It codes for CSAMDRAGNQPQHF.

In nucleotides, the CDR3 is TGTGCCAGCAGCAAAGGGACACTCAGCCACGAGCAGTACTTC. Its protein product is CASSKGTLSHEQYF. This chain connects TRBV7-8 to TRBJ2-7, with D tentatively TRBD1 (6 bases). The CDR3 loop spans 14 amino acids. The germline CDR1 and CDR2 sequences are SGHVS and FQNEAQ. Trimming pared 5 bases from V and 5 bases from J, leaving 16 bases between.